These T cell receptor beta chains were read from a single sample in a study of regulatory T cells in long-lasting Graves disease. TCRdb reprocessed the multiplex PCR reads with MiXCR, giving one entry per CDR3 protein. Of fewer than 650,000 distinct CDR3 sequences in the sample, 15% to 20% were seen once. The same sample was also studied in work on T cells in Graves' hyperthyroidism and ophthalmopathy.

The input for sequencing was peripheral blood mononuclear cells (PBMCs), taken at new diagnosis, from a patient treated with antithyroid drugs. The receptors stem from a man aged 18 to 29 with Graves disease. Both conserved end residues are part of each CDR3. The order of the fields is D gene, clone size, V gene, J gene, CDR3 protein, CDR3 DNA. D genes are given only for firm matches. Only part of the rows carry a size: once, few, many, or a class if the clone is expanded.

d_call: TRBD2; clone_size: .; v_call: TRBV5-1; j_call: TRBJ2-7; cdr3_aa: CASSPPIAGPDEQYF; cdr3_nt: TGCGCCAGCAGCCCACCAATAGCGGGACCGGACGAGCAGTACTTC
d_call: .; clone_size: .; v_call: TRBV27; j_call: TRBJ1-3; cdr3_aa: CASSRERGSGNTIYF; cdr3_nt: TGTGCCAGCAGCAGGGAGAGGGGCTCTGGAAACACCATATATTTT
d_call: TRBD2; clone_size: .; v_call: TRBV5-1; j_call: TRBJ2-2; cdr3_aa: CASSLGLAEPSGELFF; cdr3_nt: TGCGCCAGCAGCTTAGGGCTAGCGGAACCCTCCGGGGAGCTGTTTTTT
d_call: TRBD1; clone_size: .; v_call: TRBV5-6; j_call: TRBJ1-2; cdr3_aa: CASCHEGANYGYTF; cdr3_nt: TGTGCCAGCTGTCACGAGGGGGCGAACTATGGCTACACCTTC
d_call: TRBD1; clone_size: many; v_call: TRBV2; j_call: TRBJ1-4; cdr3_aa: CASSEMGQINEKLFF; cdr3_nt: TGTGCCAGCAGTGAAATGGGACAGATTAATGAAAAACTGTTTTTT
d_call: .; clone_size: many; v_call: TRBV11-2; j_call: TRBJ2-7; cdr3_aa: CASSPGRGAYEQYF; cdr3_nt: TGTGCCAGCAGCCCGGGCAGGGGGGCCTACGAGCAGTACTTC
d_call: TRBD2; clone_size: many; v_call: TRBV2; j_call: TRBJ2-3; cdr3_aa: CASLLAGGTDTQYF; cdr3_nt: TGTGCCAGCCTACTAGCGGGAGGGACAGATACGCAGTATTTT
d_call: TRBD2; clone_size: few; v_call: TRBV5-1; j_call: TRBJ2-5; cdr3_aa: CASSLVLAGQETQYF; cdr3_nt: TGCGCCAGCAGCTTGGTTCTAGCGGGACAAGAGACCCAGTACTTC
d_call: .; clone_size: many; v_call: TRBV7-9; j_call: TRBJ2-7; cdr3_aa: CASSSSVRPHEQYF; cdr3_nt: TGTGCCAGCAGCTCCAGCGTACGTCCCCACGAGCAGTACTTC
d_call: .; clone_size: many; v_call: TRBV2; j_call: TRBJ2-4; cdr3_aa: CASSQRGAEVLAKNIQYF; cdr3_nt: TGTGCCAGCAGCCAAAGGGGGGCGGAGGTGCTAGCCAAAAACATTCAGTACTTC
d_call: TRBD2; clone_size: once; v_call: TRBV5-1; j_call: TRBJ2-4; cdr3_aa: CASSLVGGRASSPFLAKNIQYF; cdr3_nt: TGCGCCAGCAGCTTGGTTGGCGGGAGGGCCTCATCGCCCTTTTTAGCCAAAAACATTCAGTACTTC
d_call: TRBD2; clone_size: once; v_call: TRBV10-3; j_call: TRBJ2-3; cdr3_aa: CAISESTSGRPTGTQYF; cdr3_nt: TGTGCCATCAGTGAGTCGACTAGCGGGAGGCCCACAGGTACGCAGTATTTT
d_call: TRBD1; clone_size: few; v_call: TRBV28; j_call: TRBJ2-1; cdr3_aa: CASRPPGQGKNEQFF; cdr3_nt: TGTGCCAGCAGACCCCCGGGACAGGGTAAGAATGAGCAGTTCTTC
d_call: .; clone_size: many; v_call: TRBV12-3/TRBV12-4; j_call: TRBJ1-4; cdr3_aa: CASSPGMPPLFF; cdr3_nt: TGTGCCAGCAGCCCTGGGATGCCGCCCTTGTTTTTT
d_call: TRBD1; clone_size: many; v_call: TRBV30; j_call: TRBJ1-2; cdr3_aa: CACRMEGAYGYTF; cdr3_nt: TGTGCCTGCCGCATGGAGGGGGCCTATGGCTACACCTTC
d_call: .; clone_size: .; v_call: TRBV6-4; j_call: TRBJ1-2; cdr3_aa: CASSREGYTF; cdr3_nt: TGTGCCAGCAGCCGGGAGGGCTACACCTTC
d_call: TRBD2; clone_size: many; v_call: TRBV20-1; j_call: TRBJ2-3; cdr3_aa: CSASAGLVAYF; cdr3_nt: TGCAGTGCTAGCGCGGGACTAGTCGCGTATTTT
d_call: .; clone_size: many; v_call: TRBV3-1; j_call: TRBJ1-5; cdr3_aa: CASSRSGEGNNNQPQHF; cdr3_nt: TGTGCCAGCAGCCGCTCAGGGGAGGGGAATAACAATCAGCCCCAGCATTTT
d_call: .; clone_size: .; v_call: TRBV7-9; j_call: TRBJ1-1; cdr3_aa: CASSSGPTLNTEAFF; cdr3_nt: TGTGCCAGCAGCTCCGGACCAACATTAAACACTGAAGCTTTCTTT
d_call: TRBD2; clone_size: .; v_call: TRBV4-1; j_call: TRBJ2-1; cdr3_aa: CASSQGIAGGQYNEQFF; cdr3_nt: TGCGCCAGCAGCCAAGGCATAGCGGGAGGACAGTACAATGAGCAGTTCTTC
d_call: .; clone_size: .; v_call: TRBV11-2; j_call: TRBJ2-3; cdr3_aa: CASSLLQAQYF; cdr3_nt: TGTGCCAGCAGCTTACTCCAGGCGCAGTATTTT
d_call: .; clone_size: many; v_call: TRBV28; j_call: TRBJ1-5; cdr3_aa: CASSPHYSNQPQHF; cdr3_nt: TGTGCCAGCAGTCCCCATTATAGCAATCAGCCCCAGCATTTT
d_call: TRBD2; clone_size: few; v_call: TRBV14; j_call: TRBJ2-1; cdr3_aa: CASSHWLAGGLSDEQFF; cdr3_nt: TGTGCCAGCAGCCATTGGTTAGCGGGAGGTTTATCTGATGAGCAGTTCTTC
d_call: TRBD1; clone_size: many; v_call: TRBV11-2; j_call: TRBJ1-2; cdr3_aa: CASSPGTGLPYGYTF; cdr3_nt: TGTGCCAGCAGCCCGGGGACAGGCCTACCCTATGGCTACACCTTC
d_call: .; clone_size: .; v_call: TRBV6-5; j_call: TRBJ1-3; cdr3_aa: CASSYRGSSGNTIYF; cdr3_nt: TGTGCCAGCAGTTACAGGGGGAGCTCTGGAAACACCATATATTTT
d_call: .; clone_size: many; v_call: TRBV18; j_call: TRBJ2-7; cdr3_aa: CASSPRDSPTGYEQYF; cdr3_nt: TGTGCCAGCTCACCACGGGACTCTCCGACGGGATACGAGCAGTACTTC
d_call: .; clone_size: many; v_call: TRBV28; j_call: TRBJ2-4; cdr3_aa: CASSYRSLAKNIQYF; cdr3_nt: TGTGCCAGCAGTTACAGGAGTTTGGCCAAAAACATTCAGTACTTC
d_call: TRBD2; clone_size: many; v_call: TRBV18; j_call: TRBJ2-1; cdr3_aa: CASSPPSGRHDNEQFF; cdr3_nt: TGTGCCAGCTCACCACCTAGCGGGAGGCATGACAATGAGCAGTTCTTC
d_call: TRBD1; clone_size: few; v_call: TRBV10-3; j_call: TRBJ1-5; cdr3_aa: CAISEFGQATNQPQHF; cdr3_nt: TGTGCCATCAGTGAGTTCGGACAGGCGACAAATCAGCCCCAGCATTTT
d_call: TRBD2; clone_size: many; v_call: TRBV2; j_call: TRBJ2-2; cdr3_aa: CASSRTSGGTGELFF; cdr3_nt: TGTGCCAGCAGTCGGACTAGCGGGGGAACCGGGGAGCTGTTTTTT
d_call: .; clone_size: many; v_call: TRBV20-1; j_call: TRBJ2-7; cdr3_aa: CSARGRELKQYF; cdr3_nt: TGCAGTGCTAGGGGACGGGAATTGAAGCAGTACTTC
d_call: .; clone_size: few; v_call: TRBV7-3; j_call: TRBJ2-7; cdr3_aa: CASSLRSSPELWHEQYF; cdr3_nt: TGTGCCAGCAGCTTACGTTCTAGCCCAGAACTATGGCACGAGCAGTACTTC
d_call: TRBD2; clone_size: few; v_call: TRBV7-9; j_call: TRBJ2-7; cdr3_aa: CASSKAAGGDEQYF; cdr3_nt: TGTGCCAGCAGCAAGGCCGCGGGAGGAGACGAGCAGTACTTC
d_call: .; clone_size: .; v_call: TRBV4-1; j_call: TRBJ2-3; cdr3_aa: CASSQEYRGTDTQYF; cdr3_nt: TGCGCCAGCAGCCAGGAGTACAGGGGCACAGATACGCAGTATTTT
d_call: .; clone_size: .; v_call: TRBV19; j_call: TRBJ2-7; cdr3_aa: CASSIAWAGISYEQYF; cdr3_nt: TGTGCCAGTAGTATAGCGTGGGCAGGTATATCCTACGAGCAGTACTTC
d_call: .; clone_size: many; v_call: TRBV20-1; j_call: TRBJ1-1; cdr3_aa: CSARDRVGHTEAFF; cdr3_nt: TGCAGTGCTAGAGACAGGGTTGGTCACACTGAAGCTTTCTTT
d_call: .; clone_size: many; v_call: TRBV30; j_call: TRBJ2-2; cdr3_aa: CAWSDGLYGTGELFF; cdr3_nt: TGTGCCTGGAGTGACGGGTTGTATGGGACCGGGGAGCTGTTTTTT